This is a list of T cell receptor beta chains from one sample in a study of blood T cell repertoires in COVID-19. Sequencing was performed with immunoSEQ multiplex PCR; in TCRdb, only in-frame clones are kept and a portion is missing. The table records about 180,000 clones, 89% of them present only once. The sequencing sample was made of peripheral blood. These TCRs come from a man between 18 and 29 years old who had recovered from COVID-19. The CDR3 runs from the conserved cysteine through the conserved F or W. The order of the fields is D gene, J gene, V gene, clone size, CDR3 DNA, CDR3 protein. D genes are given only for firm matches. Rows give clone size only sometimes, using once, few, many, or a class for an expanded clone.

TRBD1	TRBJ1-2	TRBV6-1	-	TGTGCCAGCAGTGAAGCTGAGACAGGGTATGAGGGCTACACCTTC	CASSEAETGYEGYTF
-	TRBJ1-3	TRBV12-3/TRBV12-4	-	TGTGCCAGCAGCCTTAGCTCTGGAAACACCATATATTTT	CASSLSSGNTIYF
TRBD1	TRBJ1-3	TRBV5-4	-	TGTGCCAGCAGCTTGGCAGGACAGGGTGGTTTAATCAACTCTGGAAACACCATATATTTT	CASSLAGQGGLINSGNTIYF
-	TRBJ2-1	TRBV9	-	TGTGCCAGCCCCACCTTGCGGGGTTACAATGAGCAGTTCTTC	CASPTLRGYNEQFF
-	TRBJ2-3	TRBV9	-	TGTGCCAGCAGCCGACTCTCGGGTTCAGATACGCAGTATTTT	CASSRLSGSDTQYF
TRBD2	TRBJ2-1	TRBV4-3	-	TGCGCCAGCAGCCAAGATCGCGGGAGAACCTACAATGAGCAGTTCTTC	CASSQDRGRTYNEQFF
-	TRBJ1-2	TRBV28	-	TGTGCGACGATAGCGGTGTCCTATGGCTACACCTTC	CATIAVSYGYTF
-	TRBJ2-7	TRBV9	-	TGTGCCAGCAGCATCATTACCCGACAAGTGATCTCCTACGAGCAGTACTTC	CASSIITRQVISYEQYF
-	TRBJ2-2	TRBV6-5	-	TGTGCCAGCAGTTACTCGAGGCAGGGTGGCGGGGAGCTGTTTTTT	CASSYSRQGGGELFF
-	TRBJ2-3	TRBV18	-	TGTGCCAGCTCACCGGGGAGTTTGGTAGCCACAGATACGCAGTATTTT	CASSPGSLVATDTQYF
TRBD1	TRBJ1-1	TRBV27	-	TGTGCCAGCAGTTTATCCCAGGGGGCGCAGACTGAAGCTTTCTTT	CASSLSQGAQTEAFF
-	TRBJ2-5	TRBV28	-	TGTGCCAGCACCCGGGGAGAGACCCAGTACTTC	CASTRGETQYF
TRBD1	TRBJ2-7	TRBV2	once	TGTGCCAGCAGTCCGGGACAGGGCCCCTACGAGCAGTACTTC	CASSPGQGPYEQYF
TRBD2	TRBJ2-3	TRBV4-2	few	TGTGCCAGCAGCCCTCTAGGTAGCGGGACTACTAGGGGCACAGATACGCAGTATTTT	CASSPLGSGTTRGTDTQYF
TRBD1	TRBJ2-3	TRBV2	-	TGTGCCAGCAGTGGGGGACAGATCGGCACAGATACGCAGTATTTT	CASSGGQIGTDTQYF
-	TRBJ2-1	TRBV3-1/TRBV3-2	-	TGTGCCAGCAGCCAAGAAACCACAGGGAAAGGGGTCAATGAGCAGTTCTTC	CASSQETTGKGVNEQFF
TRBD1	TRBJ1-5	TRBV5-8	-	TGTGCCAGCAGCTTGGGGACAGGGGGGAAGCCCCAGCATTTT	CASSLGTGGKPQHF
-	TRBJ2-1	TRBV7-2	-	TGTGCCAGCAGCTCAGTCGAGCTGAGGGGGAGGGATGAGCAGTTCTTC	CASSSVELRGRDEQFF
-	TRBJ2-3	TRBV4-1	-	TGCGCCAGCAGGGGACACCCACGGTCGGCGGATCCCGATGGGACAGATACGCAGTATTTT	CASRGHPRSADPDGTDTQYF
TRBD2	TRBJ2-7	TRBV5-1	-	TGCGCCAGCAGCTTGGAAAGCGGGAGGTACGAGCAGTACTTC	CASSLESGRYEQYF
-	TRBJ2-1	TRBV5-6	-	TGTGCCAGCAGCCCCTGGCTAGTACGATCCAGTGAGAACAATGAGCAGTTCTTC	CASSPWLVRSSENNEQFF
TRBD1	TRBJ1-6	TRBV18	-	TGTGCCAGCTCACCATTGGGACAGATTTATTCACCCCTCCACTTT	CASSPLGQIYSPLHF
-	TRBJ2-2	TRBV6-5	-	TGTACGTCGACAGGATACACCGGGGAGCTGTTTTTT	CTSTGYTGELFF
-	TRBJ2-7	TRBV19	-	TGTGCCAGTAGTGAGTCAGGACTACTTTACGAGCAGTACTTC	CASSESGLLYEQYF
TRBD2	TRBJ2-3	TRBV10-3	-	TGTGCCATCGACCAGCGGGAGGCCACCAGCACAGATACGCAGTATTTT	CAIDQREATSTDTQYF
TRBD2	TRBJ2-1	TRBV10-2	-	TGCGCCAGCATGATCCGGGCTAGCGGAAATTACAATGAGCAGTTCTTC	CASMIRASGNYNEQFF
-	TRBJ1-1	TRBV5-4	-	TGTGCCAGCAGCCGCCCCGGGGATTCTGTCGGCACTGAAGCTTTCTTT	CASSRPGDSVGTEAFF
-	TRBJ1-4	TRBV5-1	-	TGCGCCAGCAGTAGTCCAGGATTTGAAAAACTGTTTTTT	CASSSPGFEKLFF
-	TRBJ1-1	TRBV27	-	TGTGCCAGCAGTTTCGTCGGGGAGAGGACTGAAGCTTTCTTT	CASSFVGERTEAFF
TRBD2	TRBJ2-3	TRBV10-2	-	TGCGCCACCTGTCCAAATGTAGCGGGAGCCTCAGATACGCAGTATTTT	CATCPNVAGASDTQYF
TRBD2	TRBJ2-7	TRBV10-3	-	TGTGCCATCAGGAATCTAGCGGGAGACGACGAGCAGTACTTC	CAIRNLAGDDEQYF
-	TRBJ2-3	TRBV6-5	-	TGTGCCAGCAGTTACTCCAGGGGCGGAGATACGCAGTATTTT	CASSYSRGGDTQYF
TRBD2	TRBJ2-3	TRBV28	-	TGTGCCAGCAGTTTGGGGGGGAGCACAGATACGCAGTATTTT	CASSLGGSTDTQYF
-	TRBJ2-2	TRBV2	-	TGTGCCAGTCGGGGGACGTCGAACACCGGGGAGCTGTTTTTT	CASRGTSNTGELFF
-	TRBJ2-5	TRBV7-3	-	TGTGCCAGCAGCTTAAGCGGGAAGGGAGAGACCCAGTACTTC	CASSLSGKGETQYF
TRBD2	TRBJ2-1	TRBV4-1	-	TGCGCCAGCAGCCAAGAAGGACTAGCGGGAGGGTACAATGAGCAGTTCTTC	CASSQEGLAGGYNEQFF
TRBD1	TRBJ1-2	TRBV25-1	-	TGTGCCAGCAGCCCCGGGACAGCCTATGGCTACACCTTC	CASSPGTAYGYTF
TRBD1	TRBJ2-7	TRBV5-1	once	TGCGCCAGCAGCCCGGGACAGGGGATCTACGAGCAGTACTTC	CASSPGQGIYEQYF
-	TRBJ2-5	TRBV29-1	-	TGCAGCGTTCGGGACACAGGCCGAGAGACCCAGTACTTC	CSVRDTGRETQYF
-	TRBJ1-3	TRBV7-3	-	TGTGCCAGCAGCTCCATTTATGGAGACACCATATATTTT	CASSSIYGDTIYF
-	TRBJ2-7	TRBV6-5	-	TGTGCCAGCAGTTACAAACGGGACAACTCCTACGAGCAGTACTTC	CASSYKRDNSYEQYF
TRBD1	TRBJ2-3	TRBV7-2	-	TGTGCCAGCACACCGAGGGGGCTAGTTACAGATACGCAGTATTTT	CASTPRGLVTDTQYF
TRBD1	TRBJ1-4	TRBV6-5	-	TGTGCCAGCAGGCGGACAGGGGTTGGTGAAAAACTGTTTTTT	CASRRTGVGEKLFF